The 32 T cell receptor beta chains listed next were all sequenced from one sample in a study of technical replicates of blood from a few donors. Libraries were prepared by immunoSEQ multiplex PCR; TCRdb keeps only in-frame clonotypes and omits some of them. Of about 85,000 clones in the sample, 90% to 95% were seen once. Material: T cells isolated from PBMCs. The receptors stem from a human donor in good health.

The chain employs TRBV5-1 and TRBJ2-7; D is perhaps TRBD1 (5 bases). V shed 4 bases and J shed 3 bases, with 8 bases lying between them. The CDR3 is 12 amino acids. Germline V gives CDR1 SGHRS, CDR2 YFSETQ. CDR3 nucleotide sequence: TGCGCCAGCAGCCAGGACATCTACGAGCAGTACTTC. Its translation is CASSQDIYEQYF.

A single count supports this clone. This chain connects TRBV4-1 to TRBJ1-1, with TRBD1 identical over 9 bases. V lost 1 base and J lost 7; bases outside the gene matches: 4. This CDR3 region has 14 residues. Looked up from germline, CDR1 is MGHRA and CDR2 is YSYEKL. The CDR3 nucleotides read TGCGCCAGCAGCCAAGGGGACAGGGTTAATGAAGCTTTCTTT. Translation gives CASSQGDRVNEAFF.

This chain links TRBV29-1 with TRBJ1-2; 8 bases are shared with TRBD1. The V segment lost 7 bases and the J segment 8 bases; nucleotides outside the gene matches: 6. The CDR3 has 11 amino acids. In germline, CDR1 is SQVTM, CDR2 ANQGSEA. The DNA of the CDR3 is TGCAGCGACGACAGGGGCTGGGGCTACACCTTC. It yields the protein CSDDRGWGYTF.

This clone was observed a handful of times. The V call is TRBV5-1, the J call TRBJ1-1; no clear D. CDR3 size: 14 residues. Germline CDR1 reads SGHRS; CDR2 reads YFSETQ. V was shortened by 3 bases and J by 0 bases, with 9 bases between the two germline ends. CDR3 sequence reads: CASSSLQLNTEAFF. The CDR3 coding sequence is TGCGCCAGCAGCTCGTTACAGCTGAACACTGAAGCTTTCTTT.

The V gene is TRBV5-1, the J gene TRBJ2-6; 8 bases map to TRBD1. J was trimmed by 2 bases and V by 3 bases; bases with no gene match: 1. CDR3 length equals 15 residues. Per germline, CDR1 SGHRS and CDR2 YFSETQ. The CDR3 region has the DNA TGCGCCAGCAGCTCGACAGGGGCTGGGGCCAACGTCCTGACTTTC. This sequence encodes CASSSTGAGANVLTF.

This sequence joins TRBV5-4 and TRBJ2-3, with D perhaps TRBD1 (6 bases). This CDR3 region has 14 residues. Looked up from germline, CDR1 is SGHNT and CDR2 is YYREEE (reference sequence). Trimming took off 4 bases at V and 0 bases at J, with 9 bases between the two ends. The CDR3 is CASSLDSSTDTQYF. The CDR3 bases are TGTGCCAGCAGCCTGGACAGTAGCACAGATACGCAGTATTTT.

The chain uses TRBV7-2 and TRBJ2-1, with 12 bases identical to TRBD1. CDR3 length: 16 amino acids. From germline, CDR1 is SGHTA and CDR2 FQGNSA. V lost 5 bases and J lost 3; bases outside the gene matches: 5. The CDR3 here is CASSTGTGGLYNEQFF. CDR3 nucleotides: TGTGCCAGCAGCACAGGGACAGGGGGCCTCTACAATGAGCAGTTCTTC.

The CDR3 DNA follows: TGTGCCAGCAGCGACGGGGGGGCAGGGAGTCAGCCCCAGCATTTT. It specifies CASSDGGAGSQPQHF. The V call is TRBV28, the J call TRBJ1-5; perhaps TRBD1 as D (6 bases). The V gene's germline CDR1 is MDHEN and CDR2 SYDVKM. V lost 6 bases, J lost 6 bases, and 18 bases lay in between. This CDR3 is built from 15 residues.

This clone was seen just once. The chain recombines TRBV5-1 with TRBJ2-1; D is uncertain. The CDR3 runs to 11 residues. The germline gives CDR1 SGHRS, CDR2 YFSETQ. Trimming left V 2 bases short and J 7 bases short, with 4 bases between. The CDR3 reads CASSFSNEQFF. The CDR3 bases are TGCGCCAGCAGCTTTAGTAATGAGCAGTTCTTC.

The J gene is TRBJ2-3, the V gene TRBV4-1; D is ambiguous. Trimming removed 3 bases at V and 4 bases at J, with 8 bases between. CDR1 is MGHRA and CDR2 is YSYEKL in the germline V gene. This CDR3 is 13 amino acids long. The CDR3 reads CASSHPRADTQYF. CDR3 bases: TGCGCCAGCAGCCACCCTCGCGCAGATACGCAGTATTTT.

This rearrangement joins TRBV7-9 to TRBJ1-5; perhaps TRBD1 as D (5 bases). Germline V gene lookup returns CDR1 SEHNR and CDR2 FQNEAQ (reference sequence). V lost 2 bases, J lost 5 bases, and 7 bases lay in between. The CDR3 has 13 amino acids. CDR3 DNA sequence: TGTGCCAGCAGCTTATGGGGGGATCAGCCCCAGCATTTT. Translation gives CASSLWGDQPQHF.

This rearrangement joins TRBV4-2 to TRBJ2-7; D might be TRBD2 (6 bases). V was cut by 0 bases and J by 5 bases, with 14 bases left in between. The V gene's germline CDR1 is LGHNA and CDR2 YNFKEQ. CDR3 size: 15 residues. This CDR3 reads CASSQDLVLADEQYF. In DNA, the CDR3 is TGTGCCAGCAGCCAAGATCTGGTACTAGCTGACGAGCAGTACTTC.

The chain links TRBV6-5 to TRBJ1-2, with D possibly matching TRBD1 (6 bases). Trimming left V 4 bases short and J 14 bases short, with 26 bases between. CDR3 size: 15 residues. CDR1 and CDR2 from the germline V gene are MNHEY and SVGAGI. The CDR3, as DNA: TGTGCCAGCAGTTCCCGGGGGGCGGTACCCTTGCTCAGGACCTTC. It translates to CASSSRGAVPLLRTF.

This chain connects TRBV19 to TRBJ2-1; D perhaps matches TRBD2 (5 bases). Germline V gives CDR1 LNHDA, CDR2 SQIVND (reference sequence). The V and J ends lost 3 bases and 6 bases respectively, with 15 bases between them. The CDR3 is 15 amino acids. This CDR3 is CASSIGLGKFNEQFF. The CDR3 nucleotides are TGTGCCAGTAGTATCGGACTGGGCAAATTCAATGAGCAGTTCTTC.

The CDR3 loop is CASSRTQYTDTQYF. Here the CDR3 DNA reads TGTGCCAGCAGTCGAACGCAGTACACAGATACGCAGTATTTT. The rearrangement links TRBV5-4 to TRBJ2-3; D is uncertain. CDR1 and CDR2 (germline): SGHNT, YYREEE (reference sequence). Trimming took off 5 bases at V and 2 bases at J, with 12 bases between the two ends. The CDR3 spans 14 residues.

Regarding this clone: This sample also contains other DNA sequences that code for the same CDR3. J is TRBJ1-5 and V is TRBV9; D is ambiguous. V lost 0 bases, J lost 4 bases, and 8 bases lay in between. Germline assignment: CDR1 SGDLS and CDR2 YYNGEE. The CDR3 loop spans 14 amino acids. Written as DNA, the CDR3 is TGTGCCAGCAGCGTAGACAGCGGAAATCAGCCCCAGCATTTT. Its translation is CASSVDSGNQPQHF.

V usage is TRBV6-5 and J usage is TRBJ2-5; 9 positions match TRBD2. J was trimmed by 4 bases and V by 2 bases; bases with no gene match: 5. In germline, CDR1 is MNHEY, CDR2 SVGAGI. The CDR3 runs 15 residues. This CDR3 reads CASSYGLAGAETQYF. The DNA for the CDR3 is TGTGCCAGCAGTTACGGGTTAGCGGGAGCAGAGACCCAGTACTTC.

The chain is built from TRBV19 and TRBJ1-5, with D maybe TRBD1 (6 bases). The V gene's germline CDR1 is LNHDA and CDR2 SQIVND (reference sequence). V was shortened by 1 base and J by 12 bases, with 22 bases between the two germline ends. The CDR3 covers 16 residues. CDR3 DNA: TGTGCCAGTAGTATAGTTTCCGGGACATTGGCCCGACACCAGCATTTT. Its protein product is CASSIVSGTLARHQHF.

This clone occurred once. The chain has TRBV7-6 and TRBJ2-1, with 12 nucleotides matching TRBD2. The CDR3 spans 16 residues. The germline V gene has CDR1 SGHVS and CDR2 FNYEAQ. With V trimmed by 5 bases and J by 4 bases, 6 bases remained unmatched. In nucleotides, the CDR3 is TGTGCCAGCAGCCCCGGGGGACTAGCGGGTTACAATGAGCAGTTCTTC. This gives the protein CASSPGGLAGYNEQFF. The variable domain in full, completed from reference TRBV7-6 and TRBJ2-1, reads GAGVSQSPRYKVTKRGQDVALRCDPISGHVSLYWYRQALGQGPEFLTYFNYEAQQDKSGLPNDRFSAERPEGSISTLTIQRTEQRDSAMYRCASSPGGLAGYNEQFFGPGTRLTVL.

The chain is built from TRBV14 and TRBJ2-3, with D tentatively TRBD1 (5 bases). This CDR3 is built from 16 residues. Per the germline V gene, CDR1 is SGHDN and CDR2 is FVKESK. Trimming cost V 4 bases and J 4 bases, with 18 bases left between them. CDR3 nucleotide sequence: TGTGCCAGCAGCCCCTCCCGGATAGGGGAATCAGATACGCAGTATTTT. Translated: CASSPSRIGESDTQYF. Filled out from reference TRBV14 and TRBJ2-3, the complete variable domain reads EAGVTQFPSHSVIEKGQTVTLRCDPISGHDNLYWYRRVMGKEIKFLLHFVKESKQDESGMPNNRFLAERTGGTYSTLKVQPAELEDSGVYFCASSPSRIGESDTQYFGPGTRLTVL.

The chain recombines TRBV28 with TRBJ2-3; 9 bases map to TRBD2. Germline V gene sequence: CDR1 MDHEN, CDR2 SYDVKM. With V trimmed by 4 bases and J by 3 bases, 11 bases remained unmatched. The CDR3 is 17 amino acids. CDR3 nucleotides: TGTGCCAGCAGTTCCCCCCGGGCTAGCGGGACGACAGATACGCAGTATTTT. Protein product: CASSSPRASGTTDTQYF.

This chain uses TRBV30 with TRBJ1-5; possible D gene TRBD1, 6 bases. The germline V and J ends were trimmed by 3 bases and 0 bases, with 12 bases remaining between them. CDR3 length equals 15 residues. Germline CDR1 reads GTSNPN; CDR2 reads SVGIG (reference sequence). This CDR3 reads CAWSGTGYSNQPQHF. CDR3 DNA sequence: TGTGCCTGGAGCGGAACAGGGTATAGCAATCAGCCCCAGCATTTT.

The chain carries TRBV4-1 and TRBJ1-1; D gene ambiguous. CDR3 length equals 17 residues. Germline CDR1 and CDR2: MGHRA and YSYEKL. Trimming took off 4 bases at V and 5 bases at J, with 23 bases between the two ends. The CDR3 DNA follows: TGCGCCAGCAGCCGCGGCGCGGGGATGGGGAGTCGGACTGAAGCTTTCTTT. Its translation is CASSRGAGMGSRTEAFF.

The genes are TRBV6-1 and TRBJ1-5, with D possibly TRBD1 on 6 matching bases. Germline values: CDR1 MNHNS, CDR2 SASEGT. V dropped 0 bases and J dropped 5 bases, with 8 bases sitting between them. CDR3 length: 14 residues. The CDR3 region has the DNA TGTGCCAGCAGTGAAGCCGGGACACATCAGCCCCAGCATTTT. Amino acids: CASSEAGTHQPQHF.

This clone was counted once. The chain joins TRBV10-2 to TRBJ2-7; possibly TRBD2 for D (6 bases). The CDR3 consists of 11 residues. The V end lost 5 bases, the J end lost 6 bases, and 8 bases lay between the germline ends. Germline CDR1 is WSHSY and CDR2 is SAAADI. The CDR3, as DNA: TGCGCCAGCAGTTCAGCGGGCGAGCAGTACTTC. It codes for CASSSAGEQYF.

This chain connects TRBV11-3 to TRBJ2-6, with TRBD1 matching over 7 bases. The V gene end was trimmed by 3 bases and the J gene end by 0 bases; junction bases not matched to a gene: 2. The germline CDR1 and CDR2 sequences are SGHNT and YENEEA. CDR3 length equals 16 residues. The CDR3 nucleotides are TGTGCCAGCAGCTTCTACAGGGGCTCTGGGGCCAACGTCCTGACTTTC. As protein: CASSFYRGSGANVLTF.

CDR3 nucleotides: TGTGCCAGCAGCCAGACTAGCGGCAGCACCGGGGAGCTGTTTTTT. This translates into CASSQTSGSTGELFF. The rearrangement links TRBV9 to TRBJ2-2; 9 positions agree with TRBD2. The CDR3 contains 15 residues. V was clipped by 4 bases and J by 4 bases; unmatched bases: 5. Germline V gene lookup returns CDR1 SGDLS and CDR2 YYNGEE.

The gene calls are TRBV5-1 and TRBJ2-5; D remains unclear. CDR1 is SGHRS, CDR2 YFSETQ, per germline. V was clipped by 2 bases and J by 3 bases, with 11 bases between them. The CDR3 covers 14 residues. The CDR3 DNA sequence: TGCGCCAGCAGCTTACGTAATATAGAAGAGACCCAGTACTTC. It is translated as CASSLRNIEETQYF. Full variable domain (remainder filled in from reference TRBV5-1 and TRBJ2-5): KAGVTQTPRYLIKTRGQQVTLSCSPISGHRSVSWYQQTPGQGLQFLFEYFSETQRNKGNFPGRFSGRQFSNSRSEMNVSTLELGDSALYLCASSLRNIEETQYFGPGTRLLVL.

This clone occurred a few times. This rearrangement joins TRBV5-1 to TRBJ2-7; 9 nucleotides match TRBD2. The trim removed 0 bases at V and 6 bases at J, leaving 7 bases unmatched. The germline CDR1 and CDR2 sequences are SGHRS and YFSETQ. This CDR3 region has 15 residues. DNA for the CDR3: TGCGCCAGCAGCTTGGAGGTAGCGGGAGAGGGCGAGCAGTACTTC. Its translation is CASSLEVAGEGEQYF.

In this sample, this clone turned up once. The V gene is TRBV15, the J gene TRBJ2-7; tentatively, D is TRBD2 (5 bases). Trimming removed 3 bases at V and 2 bases at J, with 11 bases between. The CDR3 has 14 residues. CDR1 and CDR2 from the germline V gene are LNHNV and YYDKDF (reference sequence). The CDR3 nucleotides read TGTGCCACCAGCAGGGGAGATTCAGCCTACGAGCAGTACTTC. Translation gives CATSRGDSAYEQYF.

V gene TRBV6-5 combines with J gene TRBJ2-1, with a tentative D call TRBD2 (7 bases). The length of the CDR3 is 12 residues. V gave up 0 bases and J gave up 14 bases, with 11 bases separating them. The germline V gene encodes CDR1 MNHEY and CDR2 SVGAGI. The CDR3 nucleotides read TGTGCCAGCAGTTACTCGAGGGGGGGCGAGTTCTTC. Its translation is CASSYSRGGEFF.

The chain combines TRBV30 with TRBJ1-1; D is perhaps TRBD1 (6 bases). This CDR3 has 12 residues. Germline V CDR1 and CDR2: GTSNPN, SVGIG (reference sequence). The ends were cut back, 5 bases at V and 4 bases at J, with 11 bases in the middle. This chain's CDR3 is CAWGIQGTEAFF. Here the CDR3 DNA reads TGTGCCTGGGGAATACAGGGCACTGAAGCTTTCTTT.